These 15 T cell receptor beta chains share one sample of origin, sequenced in a study of beta chain features in type 1 diabetes. Sequencing targeted expressed TCRB transcripts, as all isolated RNA had been reverse transcribed. The data were produced by immunoSEQ multiplex PCR, yet TCRdb's version contains in-frame clones alone and is incomplete. Of 300,000 to 350,000 clones listed, less than 20% were seen once; the top ten hold under 0.055%. The specimen sequenced was naive CD4+ T cells from blood. The receptors here all came from a woman in her late teens or twenties in good health.

This rearrangement joins TRBV2 to TRBJ2-1, with 9 nucleotides matching TRBD1. CDR1 is SNHLY, CDR2 FYNNEI, per germline. The CDR3 contains 16 residues. V trimming: 5 bases; J trimming: 6 bases; junction bases outside the gene matches: 11. CDR3 sequence reads: CASSLETGGMLNEQFF. The CDR3 nucleotides read TGTGCCAGCAGTTTGGAGACAGGGGGAATGCTCAATGAGCAGTTCTTC.

The table lists this clone with a few counts. The V call is TRBV5-4, the J call TRBJ2-3; maybe TRBD2 (6 bases). CDR1 is SGHNT, CDR2 YYREEE, per germline (reference sequence). The CDR3 has 12 amino acids. V lost 0 bases and J 8 bases, leaving 7 bases between the germline ends. CDR3 amino acids: CASSLGGVTQYF. For the CDR3, the DNA is TGTGCCAGCAGCTTGGGGGGGGTTACGCAGTATTTT. Filled out from reference TRBV5-4 and TRBJ2-3, the complete variable domain reads ETGVTQSPTHLIKTRGQQVTLRCSSQSGHNTVSWYQQALGQGPQFIFQYYREEENGRGNFPPRFSGLQFPNYSSELNVNALELDDSALYLCASSLGGVTQYFGPGTRLTVL.

This clone was seen a few times. The chain joins TRBV9 to TRBJ1-6, with no clear D. The V gene's germline CDR1 is SGDLS and CDR2 YYNGEE. The CDR3 is made up of 12 amino acids. Trimming took 3 bases from V and 9 from J, leaving 7 bases between them. In DNA form, the CDR3 reads TGTGCCAGCAGCGGTCCGGGTTCACCCCTCCACTTT. This encodes CASSGPGSPLHF.

This clone was seen only a few times. V usage is TRBV19 and J usage is TRBJ1-1, with TRBD1 identical over 10 bases. After removal of 6 bases from V and 2 bases from J, the junction contained 6 bases not matched to a gene. Germline values: CDR1 LNHDA, CDR2 SQIVND (reference sequence). The CDR3 sequence is 15 residues long. CDR3 protein: CASRGDRGENTEAFF. The CDR3 DNA reads as TGTGCCAGTAGAGGGGACAGGGGTGAAAACACTGAAGCTTTCTTT.

CDR3 DNA sequence: TGCGCCAGCAGCCAATCCTCAGCCGGGACTTCGAACACCGGGGAGCTGTTTTTT. As protein: CASSQSSAGTSNTGELFF. The chain recombines TRBV4-1 with TRBJ2-2; weak D call: TRBD2 (6 bases). Trimming took off 2 bases at V and 0 bases at J, with 16 bases between the two ends. This CDR3 has 18 residues. Germline V gives CDR1 MGHRA, CDR2 YSYEKL.

This clone has just a few counts. CDR3 sequence reads: CASSKDPSAGGPNEQFF. CDR3 DNA sequence: TGTGCCAGCAGCAAAGACCCGTCAGCGGGAGGGCCAAATGAGCAGTTCTTC. This rearrangement joins TRBV21-1 to TRBJ2-1; the table's D call TRBD2 went unverified against the DNA. TRBV21-1 is assigned pseudogene status. The CDR3 spans 17 residues.

This clone was counted a few times. The chain carries TRBV28 and TRBJ2-7, with D possibly being TRBD1 (7 bases). The CDR3 is 15 residues long. Trimming took off 6 bases at V and 4 bases at J, with 19 bases between the two ends. Germline loops: CDR1 MDHEN, CDR2 SYDVKM. The CDR3, as DNA: TGTGCCAGCAGCCTCCCGGCAGGGGGACTGTACGAGCAGTACTTC. Its translation is CASSLPAGGLYEQYF. Full variable domain (missing parts from reference TRBV28 and TRBJ2-7): DVKVTQSSRYLVKRTGEKVFLECVQDMDHENMFWYRQDPGLGLRLIYFSYDVKMKEKGDIPEGYSVSREKKERFSLILESASTNQTSMYLCASSLPAGGLYEQYFGPGTRLTVT.

This clone was detected a few times. The CDR3 here is CASSGGVRQFF. In DNA, the CDR3 is TGTGCCAGCTCTGGAGGGGTAAGGCAGTTCTTC. This chain connects TRBV28 to TRBJ2-1; the D gene is possibly TRBD2 (6 bases). The CDR3 loop spans 11 amino acids. V gave up 8 bases and J gave up 12 bases, with 14 bases separating them. CDR1 MDHEN and CDR2 SYDVKM come from the germline V gene.

In this sample, this clone turned up a few times. This chain links TRBV2 with TRBJ1-2; D unresolved. CDR3 size: 13 residues. Trimming stripped 2 bases from V and 6 bases from J, with 10 bases between. Germline V gives CDR1 SNHLY, CDR2 FYNNEI. Here the CDR3 reads CASSERRLNGYTF. The CDR3 coding sequence is TGTGCCAGCAGTGAACGCAGGTTAAATGGCTACACCTTC. The variable domain in full, completed from reference TRBV2 and TRBJ1-2, reads EPEVTQTPSHQVTQMGQEVILRCVPISNHLYFYWYRQILGQKVEFLVSFYNNEISEKSEIFDDQFSVERPDGSNFTLKIRSTKLEDSAMYFCASSERRLNGYTFGSGTRLTVV.

The rearrangement uses TRBV6-5 and TRBJ2-1, with 8 positions matching TRBD2. Germline CDR1 MNHEY, CDR2 SVGAGI. This CDR3 is 13 amino acids long. J gave up 7 bases and V 11 bases, and 10 bases lay outside the gene matches. CDR3 sequence reads: CADGGAGVNEQFF. The CDR3 DNA is TGTGCCGACGGGGGGGCCGGGGTAAATGAGCAGTTCTTC.

The V and J genes are TRBV11-2 and TRBJ2-1; D call uncertain. Between the trimmed V and J ends, which lost 4 bases and 5 bases, there was a span of 9 bases. This CDR3 is 13 amino acids long. Germline V lookup: CDR1 SGHAT, CDR2 FQNNGV. In DNA, the CDR3 is TGTGCCAGCAGCTCGGAGCTCCACAATGAGCAGTTCTTC. This gives the protein CASSSELHNEQFF.

J is TRBJ2-7 and V is TRBV30; 8 positions agree with TRBD1. J gave up 1 base and V 1 base, and 6 bases lay outside the gene matches. The CDR3 runs to 15 residues. Germline CDR1 is GTSNPN and CDR2 is SVGIG (reference sequence). CDR3 DNA sequence: TGTGCCTGGAGTGGGAGCAGGGGGCATTCCTACGAGCAGTACTTC. Translated: CAWSGSRGHSYEQYF.

As regards this clone: The junction differs from germline at one of its ends, possibly a read error. This chain joins TRBV7-9 and TRBJ2-7, with a weak D call TRBD1 (5 bases). The germline V gene has CDR1 SEHNR and CDR2 FQNEAQ (reference sequence). The CDR3 is made up of 12 amino acids. DNA for the CDR3: TGTGCCAGCCGCTTGGGGCTGAACGAGCAGTACTTC. It translates to CASRLGLNEQYF.

The chain couples TRBV7-9 to TRBJ2-1; possible D gene TRBD1, 5 bases. This CDR3 comprises 14 residues. Trimming took 2 bases from V and 6 from J, leaving 11 bases between them. CDR1 is SEHNR and CDR2 is FQNEAQ in the germline V gene (reference sequence). CDR3 sequence reads: CASSLTGQFNEQFF. CDR3 bases: TGTGCCAGCAGCTTAACCGGACAATTCAATGAGCAGTTCTTC.

This clone was observed a few times. The V gene is TRBV2, the J gene TRBJ2-7, with 8 bases aligning to TRBD2. V gave up 5 bases and J gave up 7 bases; unmatched junction bases: 7. The CDR3 spans 13 residues. The germline gives CDR1 SNHLY, CDR2 FYNNEI. CDR3 in DNA: TGTGCCAGCAGTATGGGACTAGACATGGAGCAGTACTTC. It codes for CASSMGLDMEQYF.